The 28 T cell receptor beta chains in this list originate from one sample, sequenced in a study of vaccination effects on CD4 cells after COVID-19. No antigen has been identified for these receptors. The culture ran for around nine days before CD4+ T cells were isolated. Clones were read by immunoSEQ multiplex PCR, and TCRdb kept only the in-frame ones, dropping some. Here the sample spans roughly 68,000 clones, 72% being singletons. Sequenced material: CD4+ T cells from PBMCs cultured without peptide, taken before COVID-19 vaccination. These TCRs come from a human donor who had a prior SARS-CoV-2 infection.

This clone was counted a single time. The CDR3 reads CASTESYGGRTDTQYF. The CDR3 nucleotides read TGTGCCAGCACCGAATCGTACGGGGGGCGCACAGATACGCAGTATTTT. V usage is TRBV7-2 and J usage is TRBJ2-3; the D gene is possibly TRBD2 (7 bases). Trimming took off 7 bases at V and 1 base at J, with 18 bases between the two ends. The germline V gene encodes CDR1 SGHTA and CDR2 FQGNSA. The CDR3 is 16 residues long.

This clone has only one observation. CDR3 amino acids: CASSLGGWGNQPQHF. CDR3 DNA sequence: TGCGCCAGCAGCTTGGGGGGTTGGGGCAATCAGCCCCAGCATTTT. This chain links TRBV5-1 with TRBJ1-5; no firm D call. Deletions cut 0 bases from V and 2 bases from J, with 9 bases between. CDR1 is SGHRS, CDR2 YFSETQ, per germline. This CDR3 comprises 15 residues.

The V call is TRBV7-2, the J call TRBJ1-2, with unresolved D. The germline gives CDR1 SGHTA, CDR2 FQGNSA. The CDR3 totals 13 residues. V was shortened by 5 bases and J by 2 bases, with 9 bases between the two germline ends. The CDR3 loop is CASSPDRNYGYTF. The CDR3 DNA is TGTGCCAGCAGCCCAGACCGCAACTATGGCTACACCTTC.

This clone was seen a few times. This rearrangement joins TRBV30 to TRBJ1-1, with D hard to call. The CDR3 loop spans 15 amino acids. The ends were cut back, 0 bases at V and 4 bases at J, with 15 bases in the middle. CDR1 GTSNPN and CDR2 SVGIG come from the germline V gene (reference sequence). CDR3 bases: TGTGCCTGGAGTGTCTTCGGGGTACTCAGCACTGAAGCTTTCTTT. Protein product: CAWSVFGVLSTEAFF.

The chain combines TRBV6-1 with TRBJ2-5; 10 bases align to TRBD2. The V and J ends lost 3 bases and 5 bases, in that order; junction bases with no gene match: 6. In germline, CDR1 is MNHNS, CDR2 SASEGT. There are 15 residues in the CDR3. CDR3 sequence reads: CASSELSGRYETQYF. The CDR3 nucleotides are TGTGCCAGCAGTGAGCTTAGCGGGAGGTACGAGACCCAGTACTTC.

This rearrangement joins TRBV6-5 to TRBJ2-1; 7 nucleotides match TRBD2. The length of the CDR3 is 14 residues. With V trimmed by 2 bases and J by 5 bases, 3 bases remained unmatched. Germline values: CDR1 MNHEY, CDR2 SVGAGI. CDR3: CASSYRGGDNEQFF. The CDR3 nucleotides read TGTGCCAGCAGTTACAGGGGAGGGGACAATGAGCAGTTCTTC.

Only a few counts were recorded for this clone. The genes are TRBV5-1 and TRBJ1-2, with D tentatively TRBD1 (6 bases). V lost 6 bases and J lost 4, with 13 bases in between. Germline CDR1 is SGHRS and CDR2 is YFSETQ. This CDR3 spans 13 amino acids. For the CDR3, the DNA is TGCGCCAGCACTGGGGGGCTCGGCTATGGCTACACCTTC. It yields the protein CASTGGLGYGYTF.

This clone was seen once. The rearrangement joins TRBV27 to TRBJ1-6; D ambiguous. V lost 6 bases to trimming and J lost 9 bases, with 12 bases between them. Germline lookup yields CDR1 MNHEY and CDR2 SMNVEV (reference sequence). This CDR3 is 13 amino acids long. The CDR3 sequence is CASSPHGRSPLHF. In nucleotides, the CDR3 is TGTGCCAGCAGCCCCCACGGACGTTCACCCCTCCACTTT.

The chain links TRBV19 to TRBJ2-5; TRBD1 agrees at 7 bases. V dropped 5 bases and J dropped 3; count of bases not matched to a gene: 3. The CDR3 extends over 13 amino acids. From germline, CDR1 is LNHDA and CDR2 SQIVND (reference sequence). CDR3: CASSLGTEETQYF. CDR3 DNA sequence: TGTGCCAGTAGTCTTGGGACAGAAGAGACCCAGTACTTC.

This clone was observed a few times. The CDR3 nucleotides are TGTGCCAGCAGTGTTTTGGCAGCCCAGAATTCACCCCTCCACTTT. This encodes CASSVLAAQNSPLHF. V is TRBV2 and J is TRBJ1-6; D gene uncertain. The CDR3 is 15 amino acids. Trimming removed 4 bases at V and 7 bases at J, with 14 bases between. Germline CDR1 and CDR2: SNHLY and FYNNEI.

The CDR3 reads CASSQDRGASGRALAKNIQYF. The CDR3 DNA sequence: TGCGCCAGCAGCCAAGATCGGGGGGCTAGCGGGAGGGCCTTGGCCAAAAACATTCAGTACTTC. The J gene is TRBJ2-4, the V gene TRBV4-3, with 12 bases matching TRBD2. V gave up 0 bases and J gave up 1 base; unmatched junction bases: 13. The length of the CDR3 is 21 residues. From germline, CDR1 is LGHNA and CDR2 YSLEER.

In this sample, this clone turned up a few times. The chain joins TRBV5-4 to TRBJ2-2; D is unresolved. This CDR3 has 15 amino acids. The V gene lost 0 bases and the J gene lost 1 base, with 7 bases spanning the gap. Germline V gives CDR1 SGHNT, CDR2 YYREEE (reference sequence). The CDR3 nucleotides are TGTGCCAGCAGCTTGGGTCGCAGGAACACCGGGGAGCTGTTTTTT. Encoded protein: CASSLGRRNTGELFF.

This rearrangement joins TRBV10-3 to TRBJ2-7, with 10 bases identical to TRBD1. The V segment lost 11 bases and the J segment 5 bases; nucleotides outside the gene matches: 9. The germline gives CDR1 ENHRY, CDR2 SYGVKD. The CDR3 loop spans 13 amino acids. CDR3 nucleotides: TGTGCCGTTAGCCGACAGGGGGCTAACGAGCAGTACTTC. The encoded protein is CAVSRQGANEQYF.

The V gene is TRBV18, the J gene TRBJ1-1; D perhaps matches TRBD1 (5 bases). The CDR3 loop spans 14 amino acids. Germline V gene lookup returns CDR1 KGHSH and CDR2 LQKENI. V lost 2 bases to trimming and J lost 4 bases, with 11 bases between them. Here the CDR3 DNA reads TGTGCCAGCTCACCATCCGGGGCGAGCACTGAAGCTTTCTTT. Amino acid sequence: CASSPSGASTEAFF.

The chain is built from TRBV7-3 and TRBJ2-3, with no clear D. This CDR3 spans 11 amino acids. The germline V gene has CDR1 SGHTA and CDR2 FQGTGA. The V end was cut by 2 bases, the J end by 6 bases, with 3 bases between. This CDR3 reads CASSLPDTQYF. CDR3 DNA: TGTGCCAGCAGCTTACCGGATACGCAGTATTTT.

The V and J genes are TRBV18 and TRBJ2-7; perhaps TRBD1 as D (6 bases). Germline V gene lookup returns CDR1 KGHSH and CDR2 LQKENI. This CDR3 is 15 amino acids long. The ends were cut back, 3 bases at V and 1 base at J, with 13 bases in the middle. CDR3 in amino acids: CASSPGTNPSYEQYF. The CDR3 region has the DNA TGTGCCAGCTCACCTGGGACAAACCCATCCTACGAGCAGTACTTC.

DNA for the CDR3: TGCGCCAGCAGCCGGGGGCGACTGATTAGCAATCAGCCCCAGCATTTT. This encodes CASSRGRLISNQPQHF. The chain carries TRBV5-1 and TRBJ1-5; weak D call: TRBD1 (6 bases). V was cut by 4 bases and J by 0 bases, with 14 bases left in between. This CDR3 has 16 residues. CDR1 is SGHRS and CDR2 is YFSETQ in the germline V gene.

This clone was detected a few times. The rearrangement links TRBV7-3 to TRBJ2-3; D gene unclear. Germline CDR1 is SGHTA and CDR2 is FQGTGA. The germline V and J ends were trimmed by 2 bases and 0 bases, with 12 bases remaining between them. CDR3 length: 16 residues. The DNA of the CDR3 is TGTGCCAGCAGCTTACGACGGGCAGCTAGCACAGATACGCAGTATTTT. This translates into CASSLRRAASTDTQYF.

V gene TRBV11-3 combines with J gene TRBJ2-7; 7 nucleotides match TRBD1. This CDR3 comprises 13 residues. Germline CDR1 is SGHNT and CDR2 is YENEEA. After removal of 1 base from V and 5 bases from J, the junction contained 2 bases not matched to a gene. CDR3 DNA: TGTGCCAGCAGCTTAGGACAGGGTGACGAGCAGTACTTC. Translating gives CASSLGQGDEQYF.

This clone was picked up a small number of times. The chain couples TRBV12-3 or TRBV12-4 to TRBJ1-4, with unresolved D. The germline V and J ends were trimmed by 3 bases and 8 bases, with 10 bases remaining between them. The CDR3 consists of 13 residues. The CDR3 DNA sequence: TGTGCCAGCAGTTTGAGGAGGGCCGAAAAACTGTTTTTT. It encodes CASSLRRAEKLFF.

This chain links TRBV11-3 with TRBJ2-7, with D uncertain. V was cut by 7 bases and J by 1 base, with 23 bases left in between. This CDR3 contains 17 residues. Germline V CDR1 and CDR2: SGHNT, YENEEA. As DNA, the CDR3 is TGTGCCAGCACCCAAAACGGTGAGGCCAGCTTGTCCTACGAGCAGTACTTC. Translation: CASTQNGEASLSYEQYF.

The sample holds a few counts of this clone. The rearrangement uses TRBV5-1 and TRBJ2-2; perhaps TRBD2 as D (5 bases). Trimming stripped 1 base from V and 3 bases from J, with 10 bases between. CDR1 and CDR2 (germline): SGHRS, YFSETQ. There are 15 residues in the CDR3. CDR3 amino acids: CASSLTAADTGELFF. The CDR3 nucleotides are TGCGCCAGCAGCTTGACAGCGGCTGACACCGGGGAGCTGTTTTTT.

The V gene is TRBV30, the J gene TRBJ2-3; 9 bases line up with TRBD2. Germline values: CDR1 GTSNPN, CDR2 SVGIG (reference sequence). Losses at the gene ends were 3 bases for V and 6 bases for J; bases not matched to a gene: 13. This CDR3 comprises 16 residues. DNA for the CDR3: TGTGCCTGGAGACCCCCACTAGCGGGTTGGGTGGATACGCAGTATTTT. As protein: CAWRPPLAGWVDTQYF.

This clone was found a few times. The CDR3 nucleotides read TGTGCCAGCAGTTTGCGCTGGAACGAGCAGTACTTC. Encoded protein: CASSLRWNEQYF. This chain joins TRBV6-2 or TRBV6-3 and TRBJ2-7; D ambiguous. CDR3 length equals 12 residues. Germline values: CDR1 MNHEY, CDR2 SVGEGT. Trimming took 4 bases from V and 5 from J, leaving 9 bases between them.

The chain has TRBV5-6 and TRBJ1-2; 9 positions agree with TRBD1. Germline V CDR1 and CDR2: SGHDT, YYEEEE. This CDR3 has 13 amino acids. V trimming: 3 bases; J trimming: 6 bases; junction bases outside the gene matches: 3. The CDR3 DNA reads as TGTGCCAGCAGCTCCGGGACAGGGAATGGCTACACCTTC. Protein sequence: CASSSGTGNGYTF.

The chain couples TRBV7-9 to TRBJ2-7, with D possibly TRBD1 on 5 matching bases. Trimming left V 2 bases short and J 0 bases short, with 11 bases between. This CDR3 has 15 residues. Germline CDR1 reads SEHNR; CDR2 reads FQNEAQ (reference sequence). In nucleotides, the CDR3 is TGTGCCAGCAGCTTATTTCAGGGCATCTCCTACGAGCAGTACTTC. Translation gives CASSLFQGISYEQYF.

The rearrangement links TRBV7-2 to TRBJ1-1; D unresolved. Trimming took 1 base from V and 2 from J, leaving 5 bases between them. CDR3 length: 13 amino acids. The germline V gene encodes CDR1 SGHTA and CDR2 FQGNSA. CDR3 amino acids: CASSLDRNTEAFF. CDR3 nucleotides: TGTGCCAGCAGCTTAGACAGAAACACTGAAGCTTTCTTT.

This clone occurred once. The chain uses TRBV9 and TRBJ2-7, with D tentatively TRBD2 (5 bases). The V gene's germline CDR1 is SGDLS and CDR2 YYNGEE. V lost 0 bases to trimming and J lost 2 bases, with 15 bases between them. CDR3 length: 16 amino acids. CDR3: CASSVATGGVPYEQYF. For the CDR3, the DNA is TGTGCCAGCAGCGTAGCTACCGGAGGAGTTCCCTACGAGCAGTACTTC.